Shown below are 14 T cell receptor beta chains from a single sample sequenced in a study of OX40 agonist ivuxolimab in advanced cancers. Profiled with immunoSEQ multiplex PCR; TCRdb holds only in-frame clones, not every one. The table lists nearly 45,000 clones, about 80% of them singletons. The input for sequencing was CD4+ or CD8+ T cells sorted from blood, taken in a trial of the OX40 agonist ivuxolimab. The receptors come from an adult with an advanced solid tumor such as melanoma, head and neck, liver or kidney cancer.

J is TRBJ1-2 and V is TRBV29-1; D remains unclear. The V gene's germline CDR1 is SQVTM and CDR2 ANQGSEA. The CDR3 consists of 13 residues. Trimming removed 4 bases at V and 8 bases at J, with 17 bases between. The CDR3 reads CSVAFGPVNGYTF. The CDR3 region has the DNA TGCAGCGTTGCATTCGGCCCGGTAAACGGCTACACCTTC.

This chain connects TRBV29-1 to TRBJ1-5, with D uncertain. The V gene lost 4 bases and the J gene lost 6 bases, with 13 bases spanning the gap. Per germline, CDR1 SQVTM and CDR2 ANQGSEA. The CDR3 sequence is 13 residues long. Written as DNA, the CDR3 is TGCAGCGTTGTTGTACGGGATGGTCAGCCCCAGCATTTT. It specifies CSVVVRDGQPQHF.

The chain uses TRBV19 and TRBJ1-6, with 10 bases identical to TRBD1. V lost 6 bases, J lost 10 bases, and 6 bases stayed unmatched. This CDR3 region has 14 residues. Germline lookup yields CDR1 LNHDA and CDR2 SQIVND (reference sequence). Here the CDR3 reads CASSFGTGVSPLHF. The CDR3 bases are TGTGCCAGTAGCTTCGGGACAGGGGTCTCACCCCTCCACTTT.

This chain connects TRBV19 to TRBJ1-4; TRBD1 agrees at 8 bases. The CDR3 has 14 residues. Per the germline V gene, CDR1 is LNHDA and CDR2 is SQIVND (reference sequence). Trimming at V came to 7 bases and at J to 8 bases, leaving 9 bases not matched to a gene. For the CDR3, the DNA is TGTGCCAGTATGTCGACAGGGGAGACGGAAAAACTGTTTTTT. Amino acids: CASMSTGETEKLFF.

DNA for the CDR3: TGTGCCAGCAGCTTAGCGGGAGGCGACTATGGCTACACCTTC. Protein sequence: CASSLAGGDYGYTF. V usage is TRBV7-8 and J usage is TRBJ1-2; D is undetermined. Germline CDR1 is SGHVS and CDR2 is FQNEAQ. This CDR3 has 14 amino acids. V lost 0 bases and J lost 3, with 8 bases in between.

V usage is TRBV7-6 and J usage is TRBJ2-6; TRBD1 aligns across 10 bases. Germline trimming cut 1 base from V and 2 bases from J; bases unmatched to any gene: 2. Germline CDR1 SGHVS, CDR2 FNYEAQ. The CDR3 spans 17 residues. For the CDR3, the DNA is TGTGCCAGCAGCTTAGGACAGGGGGCGGCTGGGGCCAACGTCCTGACTTTC. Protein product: CASSLGQGAAGANVLTF.

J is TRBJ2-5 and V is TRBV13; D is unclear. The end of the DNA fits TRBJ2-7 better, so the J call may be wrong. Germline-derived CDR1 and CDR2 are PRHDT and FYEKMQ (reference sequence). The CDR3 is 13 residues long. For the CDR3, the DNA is TGTGCCAGCAGCCGAAGGGTAGTGGACGAGCAGTACTTC. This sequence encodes CASSRRVVDEQYF.

This CDR3 reads CASGGQRGGKLFF. The DNA of the CDR3 is TGTGCCAGCGGGGGACAGCGAGGCGGAAAACTGTTTTTT. This rearrangement joins TRBV28 to TRBJ1-4; 7 nucleotides match TRBD1. The CDR3 is made up of 13 amino acids. The germline CDR1 and CDR2 sequences are MDHEN and SYDVKM. V trimming: 8 bases; J trimming: 10 bases; junction bases outside the gene matches: 10. Combining the CDR3 with reference TRBV28 and TRBJ1-4 gives the whole variable domain DVKVTQSSRYLVKRTGEKVFLECVQDMDHENMFWYRQDPGLGLRLIYFSYDVKMKEKGDIPEGYSVSREKKERFSLILESASTNQTSMYLCASGGQRGGKLFFGSGTQLSVL.

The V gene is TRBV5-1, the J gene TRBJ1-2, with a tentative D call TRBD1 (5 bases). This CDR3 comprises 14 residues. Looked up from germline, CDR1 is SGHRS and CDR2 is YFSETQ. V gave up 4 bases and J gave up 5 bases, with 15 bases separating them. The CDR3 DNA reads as TGCGCCAGCAGCCCCGGGGTTCAGGGATATGGCTACACCTTC. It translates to CASSPGVQGYGYTF.

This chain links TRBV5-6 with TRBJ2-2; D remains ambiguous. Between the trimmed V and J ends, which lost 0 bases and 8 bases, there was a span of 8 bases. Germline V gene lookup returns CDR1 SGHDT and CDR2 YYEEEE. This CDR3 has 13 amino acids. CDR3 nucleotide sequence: TGTGCCAGCAGCTTGGCCAGGCGGGGGGAGCTGTTTTTT. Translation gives CASSLARRGELFF.

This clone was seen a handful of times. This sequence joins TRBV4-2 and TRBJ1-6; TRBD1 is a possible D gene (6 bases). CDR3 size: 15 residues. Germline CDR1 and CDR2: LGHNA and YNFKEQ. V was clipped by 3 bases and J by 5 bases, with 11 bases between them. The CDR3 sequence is CASSQPRGDNSPLHF. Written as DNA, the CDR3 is TGTGCCAGCAGCCAGCCCAGGGGTGATAATTCACCCCTCCACTTT.

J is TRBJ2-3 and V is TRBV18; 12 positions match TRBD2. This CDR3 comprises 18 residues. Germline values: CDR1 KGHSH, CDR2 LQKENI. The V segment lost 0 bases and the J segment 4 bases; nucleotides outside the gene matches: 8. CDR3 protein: CASSPPKLAGGPADTQYF. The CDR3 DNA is TGTGCCAGCTCACCACCGAAGCTAGCGGGAGGGCCAGCAGATACGCAGTATTTT.

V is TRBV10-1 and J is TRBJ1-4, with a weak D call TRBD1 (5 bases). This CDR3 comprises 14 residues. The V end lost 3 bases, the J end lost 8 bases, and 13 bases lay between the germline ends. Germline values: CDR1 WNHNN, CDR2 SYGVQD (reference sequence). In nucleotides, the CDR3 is TGCGCCAGCAGTGATTCCGGGACCTCCGAAAAACTGTTTTTT. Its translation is CASSDSGTSEKLFF.

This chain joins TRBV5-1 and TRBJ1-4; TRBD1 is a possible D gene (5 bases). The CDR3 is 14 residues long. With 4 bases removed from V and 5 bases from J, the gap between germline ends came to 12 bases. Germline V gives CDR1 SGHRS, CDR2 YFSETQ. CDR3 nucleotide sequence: TGCGCCAGCAGCGGGGGGGACGCCAATGAAAAACTGTTTTTT. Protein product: CASSGGDANEKLFF.